The present entry profiles one TCR beta chain with its context. This clonotype was seen just once. Its binding antigen is unknown. A junction end diverges from the germline sequence, so it may reflect a read error. The CDR3 numbers 16 residues from cysteine through phenylalanine. The DNA shown is the 48-base CDR3, in frame from base 1. The 39 donors, aged roughly 6 to 100 years, were systemically healthy Caucasian individuals from Russia. Each donor gave roughly 9.5 milliliters of peripheral blood, collected into EDTA-treated Vacutainer tubes. Ficoll-Paque density-gradient centrifugation was used to isolate PBMCs, with at least 6 million per sample. Trizol reagent was used to extract total RNA from the PBMCs, yielding at least 5 micrograms per sample. The percentages of naive CD45RAhigh/CD27high T cells were determined by flow cytometry on a PBMC aliquot from every donor. The data were obtained in a study of blood T cells in healthy people across ages (dated by TCRdb to 2013 to 2016). Study-level background: Template switching captured roughly one uniquely barcoded TCR beta cDNA molecule per two T cells in model experiments. Using deep sequencing normalized with unique cDNA molecular identifiers, the study measured how TCR beta repertoire diversity changes with age. Four age groups were formed from the donors: young (average approximately 15 years), middle-aged (approximately 39), aged (62) and long-lived (around 80). Donors of different ages were randomly distributed across sequencing lanes to avoid experimental bias. Using the same blood draw, the study looked at two additional independent replicas of 1 million unique cDNA reads for two donors, one aged 18 to 30 and the other aged 80 or older.

Study-wide conclusions, independent of this receptor: Conclusive comparison of naive and antigen-experienced compartments was prevented by the profiling of bulk unsorted PBMCs. There was a strong correlation between observed TCR beta diversity and the percentage of naive T cells measured by flow cytometry. Because donor CMV infection status was unknown, age-related changes in expanded clonotypes were potentially confounded. Estimates of total diversity based on one million sequenced T cells were considered lower bounds and underestimates. Observed TCR beta diversity per million T cells fell roughly linearly with age, and a significant reduction was already apparent by age around 40. Compared with the aged group, the long-lived group had more naive CD4+ T cells, fewer expanded clones and increased TCR diversity, a pattern suggesting age selection.

Libraries were prepared through 5' RACE. Sequencing relied on an Illumina HiSeq 2500. A second PCR of roughly 6 to 11 cycles was run with a J-beta primer mix and a sample-barcoded 5' primer. Each TCR beta cDNA molecule received a unique molecular identifier from a template-switch 5' adaptor carrying 12 random nucleotides. Each sample yielded at least 2.5 million CDR3-containing paired-end reads. First-strand cDNA was synthesized from all RNA with the Mint cDNA synthesis kit, primed by a TRBC-specific oligonucleotide. After uracil-DNA glycosylase treatment, a first 18-cycle PCR used universal primers M1SS and BC2_uni_R on all cDNA. The study's processing was this. For normalization, 1 million high-quality reads, each with a distinct molecular identifier, were randomly selected from each sample. Instead of being binned into consensus sequences, reads with shared molecular identifiers were discarded. CDR3 identification, clonotype clustering and error correction used MiTCR with a Q25 quality threshold and the strictest error-elimination algorithm. Lower-bound total TCR beta diversity was estimated with a nonparametric unseen species model using Euler transformation. The public reads were reprocessed in TCRdb via fastp at Q25 and MiXCR, keeping in-frame beta chains. Rows are combined by CDR3 protein, so each entry shows the most common genes and DNA. The V and J calls here are based on TCRdb, not the publication. This sample holds 1.5 million to 2 million distinct CDR3 sequences; around half were observed only once. 2.1% of the sample belongs to the ten largest clones.

This sequence originates from a woman aged 40 to 50 in good health. The V and J segments used are TRBV12-3 or TRBV12-4 and TRBJ2-5, with TRBD2 perhaps the D gene, on 6 matching bases. Material: blood. The sequenced DNA: TGTACCAGCAGTTTAGCGCTCGGGGGTCAGATGGGGACCCAGTACTTC. This codes for CTSSLALGGQMGTQYF.